What follows is one T cell receptor beta chain and its context. What it binds is unknown. This entry is derived from a study of cytomegalovirus exposure and HLA in healthy donors. Notes on the study in general: Near-uniform donor sequencing depth was presumed by presence/absence analyses. With later analysis, a missense DCLRE1C variant became linked to TCR beta V- and J-gene trimming.

PCR amplification relied on 60 Vbeta primers (plus 13 Jbeta primers). Generated by immunoSEQ multiplex PCR, the TCRdb table keeps only in-frame clones and is missing some. There are tens of thousands of clones in the sample, with 0.5% to 0.65% held by the top ten. With 8 bases clipped from V and 5 bases from J, the junction kept 6 bases outside the gene matches. The germline V gene has CDR1 LNHDA and CDR2 SQIVND (reference sequence). The CDR3 loop spans 12 amino acids. Sequencing input: PBMCs. The chain recombines TRBV19 with TRBJ2-7; TRBD2 aligns across 7 bases. The sequence was collected from a man aged 45-65 years in good health and CMV-seronegative. The CDR3 DNA reads TGTGCCAGTGGGAGGGGTCGGGACGAGCAGTACTTC. As protein: CASGRGRDEQYF.